In its sample, the clone carrying this TCR beta chain was seen many times. Its antigen remains unidentified. This specimen comes from a study of prognosis after radiotherapy for stage I lung cancer. As for the study in general: Newly diagnosed primary stage I lung tumors were present in about 15 patients, and oligometastatic NSCLC after surgical resection of the primary tumor was present in roughly 5 patients.

Trimming took 6 bases from V and 1 from J, leaving 16 bases between them. The CDR3 sequence is 17 residues long. CDR1 is MDHEN, CDR2 SYDVKM, per germline. At both of two time points, approximately 6 milliliters of peripheral blood were drawn. The study, taken as a whole, reports: It was in patients who developed distant metastases that Shannon entropy after stereotactic body radiation therapy was lower.

The authors amplified TCR beta CDR3 from genomic DNA using two-round multiplex PCR. Primers specific to each TRBV and TRBJ gene drove first-round PCR. TCRdb independently ran MiXCR on the multiplex PCR reads; one entry per CDR3 protein. Of over 30,000 distinct CDR3 sequences detected, around 22% appear once; the ten largest clones hold 25% to 30%. Sequencing used PBMCs, obtained before or after stereotactic body radiation therapy (not recorded which). The TCR originated in a donor over 45 with non-small cell lung cancer. The chain employs TRBV28 and TRBJ1-6; D is unresolved. CDR3 amino acids: CASRLTGRRSYNSPLHF. CDR3 bases: TGTGCCAGCAGACTCACGGGGAGAAGGTCCTATAATTCACCCCTCCACTTT.